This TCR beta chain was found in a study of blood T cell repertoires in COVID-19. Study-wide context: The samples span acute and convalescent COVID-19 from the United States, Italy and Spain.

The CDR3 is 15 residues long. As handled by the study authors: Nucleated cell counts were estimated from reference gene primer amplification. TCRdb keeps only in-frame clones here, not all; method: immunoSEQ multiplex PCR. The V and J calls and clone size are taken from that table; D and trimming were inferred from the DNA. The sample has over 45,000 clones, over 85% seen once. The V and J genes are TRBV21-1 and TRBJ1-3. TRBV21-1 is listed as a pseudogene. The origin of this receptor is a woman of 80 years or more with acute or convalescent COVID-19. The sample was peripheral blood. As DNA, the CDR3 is TGTGCCAGCAGCCAGACTGGCGACTCTGGAAACACCATATATTTT. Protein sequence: CASSQTGDSGNTIYF.